Given below is one T cell receptor (beta chain) in context. Its target is unknown. The data stem from a study of OX40 agonist ivuxolimab in advanced cancers. Study-wide context: Those treated in dose escalation had hepatocellular carcinoma, melanoma, renal cell cancer or head and neck cancer. Among those treated, three patients had partial responses, one with hepatocellular carcinoma and two with cutaneous melanoma.

This CDR3 has 15 amino acids. Trimming took 6 bases from V and 0 from J, leaving 12 bases between them. Germline lookup yields CDR1 MNHEY and CDR2 SVGAGI. Whole-study findings and limits: Some nonresponders likewise displayed low normalized T-cell clonal expansion. The study found that CD8+ T cells averaged more expanded clones than CD4+.

Using immunoSEQ multiplex PCR, the repertoire was profiled, and TCRdb retains in-frame clones only, with some absent. The sample carries approximately 130,000 clones, approximately 94% recorded once. This TCR came from an adult with an advanced solid tumor such as melanoma, head and neck, liver or kidney cancer. This specimen was CD4+ or CD8+ T cells sorted from blood, taken in a trial of the OX40 agonist ivuxolimab. This chain connects TRBV6-5 to TRBJ1-5; D remains ambiguous. The DNA of the CDR3 is TGTGCCAGCAGAGGAAGGTACGATAGCAATCAGCCCCAGCATTTT. Its translation is CASRGRYDSNQPQHF.